The 5 T cell receptor beta chains presented below share a single source sample, sequenced in a study of PD-1 blockade in mismatch repair-deficient tumors. The method was immunoSEQ multiplex PCR; TCRdb's version includes in-frame clones alone and lacks a portion of them. The sample has some 48,000 clones, 81% seen once; the top ten hold roughly 8.1%. Source: peripheral blood, taken approximately 18 weeks after starting pembrolizumab. The receptors were sampled from an adult with mismatch repair-deficient cancer.

This clone occurred once. The chain couples TRBV4-1 to TRBJ1-2, with D maybe TRBD1 (6 bases). V lost 0 bases to trimming and J lost 2 bases, with 19 bases between them. This CDR3 comprises 18 residues. From germline, CDR1 is MGHRA and CDR2 YSYEKL. This CDR3 is CASSQDDRGGTRNYGYTF. The CDR3 DNA reads as TGCGCCAGCAGCCAAGATGATAGAGGGGGAACACGAAACTATGGCTACACCTTC.

This clone has just a few counts. V gene TRBV4-2 combines with J gene TRBJ1-2; the match to TRBD1 covers 8 bases. The V gene end was trimmed by 4 bases and the J gene end by 7 bases; junction bases not matched to a gene: 11. Germline V gene lookup returns CDR1 LGHNA and CDR2 YNFKEQ. CDR3 length: 15 amino acids. The CDR3 region has the DNA TGTGCCAGCAGCCCCGACAGGGGAGACCAGGGTGGCTACACCTTC. It specifies CASSPDRGDQGGYTF.

The genes are TRBV5-8 and TRBJ2-1; 10 bases are a match to TRBD2. V trimming: 2 bases; J trimming: 10 bases; junction bases outside the gene matches: 6. The CDR3 contains 14 residues. Germline V gene lookup returns CDR1 SGHTS and CDR2 YDEGEE. CDR3 DNA: TGTGCCAGCAGCTTTTATATGGGACTAGCGGAGCAGTTCTTC. This sequence encodes CASSFYMGLAEQFF.

The chain carries TRBV28 and TRBJ2-1; 8 bases fit TRBD1. Germline V CDR1 and CDR2: MDHEN, SYDVKM. Trimming cost V 8 bases and J 9 bases; bases outside gene matches: 15. The CDR3 is made up of 15 amino acids. CDR3 protein: CASYSGQGGNSEQFF. The CDR3 nucleotides read TGTGCCAGCTATTCCGGACAGGGAGGAAACTCTGAGCAGTTCTTC.

This rearrangement joins TRBV7-3 to TRBJ2-7; possibly TRBD2 for D (5 bases). Germline V lookup: CDR1 SGHTA, CDR2 FQGTGA. V lost 2 bases, J lost 0 bases, and 11 bases lay in between. The CDR3 covers 15 residues. The CDR3 bases are TGTGCCAGCAGCTTACACGGGGATAGCTCCTACGAGCAGTACTTC. It yields the protein CASSLHGDSSYEQYF.